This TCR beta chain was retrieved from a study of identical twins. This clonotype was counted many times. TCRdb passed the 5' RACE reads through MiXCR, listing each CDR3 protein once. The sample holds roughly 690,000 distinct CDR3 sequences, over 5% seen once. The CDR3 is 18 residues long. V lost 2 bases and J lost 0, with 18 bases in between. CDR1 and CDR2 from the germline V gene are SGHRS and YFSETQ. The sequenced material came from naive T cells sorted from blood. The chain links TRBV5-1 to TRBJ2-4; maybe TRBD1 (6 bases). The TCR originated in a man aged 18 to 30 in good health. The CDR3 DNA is TGCGCCAGCAGCTTAGGGACACTCGCTCATCTAGCCAAAAACATTCAGTACTTC. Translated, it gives CASSLGTLAHLAKNIQYF.